The entry that follows covers one T cell receptor beta chain sequence. This entry belongs to a study of blood T cell repertoires in COVID-19. Study-wide context: Sample material is recorded as cDNA or gDNA derived from T cells, B-cell-depleted T cells, or PBMCs.

CDR3 size: 16 residues. V lost 4 bases, J lost 0 bases, and 7 bases stayed unmatched. CDR1 and CDR2 from the germline V gene are SGHTA and FQGTGA. Original methodology: Nucleated cell number was recorded as an estimate derived from reference gene primer amplification. The protocol was immunoSEQ multiplex PCR, while the TCRdb copy is restricted to in-frame clones and leaves out a portion. That table supplies the V and J calls and clone size; D and trimming were determined from the DNA. The sample lists over 60,000 clones; 70% to 90% were seen once. The chain combines TRBV7-3 with TRBJ2-3; TRBD2 matches at 7 bases. Input material: peripheral blood. This TCR derives from a man between 70 and 80 years old with acute or convalescent COVID-19. CDR3 in amino acids: CASSSAQAGSTDTQYF. CDR3 coding DNA: TGTGCCAGCAGCTCCGCACAAGCGGGGAGCACAGATACGCAGTATTTT.